These 6 T cell receptor beta chains originate from one sample sequenced in a study of cytomegalovirus exposure and HLA in healthy donors. Both 60 Vbeta primers and 13 Jbeta primers went into the PCR. TCRdb keeps only in-frame clones here, not all; method: immunoSEQ multiplex PCR. The sample gives about 200,000 clones, around 78% of which show up once; over 12% is in the top ten. The sample comprised PBMCs. The receptor set was obtained from a woman in her twenties or thirties in good health and CMV-seropositive.

V is TRBV7-8 and J is TRBJ1-2; 9 nucleotides line up with TRBD1. The CDR3 is 17 amino acids. J gave up 4 bases and V 5 bases, and 14 bases lay outside the gene matches. The V gene's germline CDR1 is SGHVS and CDR2 FQNEAQ. The CDR3 coding sequence is TGTGCCAGCAGCACCGGACAGGGGACAATACGGCCCTATGGCTACACCTTC. Protein product: CASSTGQGTIRPYGYTF. The full variable domain, in which reference TRBV7-8 and TRBJ1-2 provide the parts outside the CDR3, is GAGVSQSPRYKVAKRGQDVALRCDPISGHVSLFWYQQALGQGPEFLTYFQNEAQLDKSGLPSDRFFAERPEGSVSTLKIQRTQQEDSAVYLCASSTGQGTIRPYGYTFGSGTRLTVV.

This chain connects TRBV7-2 to TRBJ2-7; D tentatively fits TRBD1 or TRBD2 (5 bases each). V was shortened by 5 bases and J by 0 bases, with 11 bases between the two germline ends. Germline V gene sequence: CDR1 SGHTA, CDR2 FQGNSA. The CDR3 is 14 amino acids. The CDR3, as DNA: TGTGCCAGCAGCGTAGAGGGGTCCTCCTACGAGCAGTACTTC. Its protein is CASSVEGSSYEQYF. Based on the CDR3 plus reference TRBV7-2 and TRBJ2-7, the full variable domain is GAGVSQSPSNKVTEKGKDVELRCDPISGHTALYWYRQSLGQGLEFLIYFQGNSAPDKSGLPSDRFSAERTGGSVSTLTIQRTQQEDSAVYLCASSVEGSSYEQYFGPGTRLTVT.

This clone has a handful of counts. The gene calls are TRBV18 and TRBJ2-1; TRBD2 aligns across 10 bases. V gave up 0 bases and J gave up 9 bases; unmatched junction bases: 8. Germline CDR1 reads KGHSH; CDR2 reads LQKENI. This CDR3 is 16 amino acids long. The CDR3 spells CASSPPSGRASSEQFF. The CDR3 coding sequence is TGTGCCAGCTCACCACCAAGCGGGAGGGCATCTAGTGAGCAGTTCTTC.

This chain links TRBV15 with TRBJ1-4, with TRBD1 matching 9 bases. The CDR3 has 14 amino acids. Losses at the gene ends were 5 bases for V and 11 bases for J; bases not matched to a gene: 9. Germline V lookup: CDR1 LNHNV, CDR2 YYDKDF (reference sequence). The CDR3 sequence: CATSPDRGLRKLFF. DNA for the CDR3: TGTGCCACCAGCCCGGACAGGGGTCTGAGGAAACTGTTTTTT.

This sequence joins TRBV30 and TRBJ2-7; the match to TRBD2 covers 8 bases. The CDR3 totals 15 residues. Germline CDR1 is GTSNPN and CDR2 is SVGIG (reference sequence). The V gene end was trimmed by 1 base and the J gene end by 4 bases; junction bases not matched to a gene: 9. The CDR3, as DNA: TGTGCCTGGAGTGGGACGGGGACTAGGATTTACGAGCAGTACTTC. It specifies CAWSGTGTRIYEQYF.

This chain links TRBV11-2 with TRBJ2-5; 14 nucleotides align to TRBD2. The end of the DNA fits TRBJ2-7 better, so the J call may be wrong. The length of the CDR3 is 16 residues. Germline CDR1 is SGHAT and CDR2 is FQNNGV. The DNA of the CDR3 is TGTGCCAGCAGCCGCTTAGGGACTAGCGGGAGTTACGAGCAGTACTTC. This codes for CASSRLGTSGSYEQYF.